Below are 19 T cell receptor beta chains sequenced from a single sample in a study of blood T cell repertoires in COVID-19 (dated by TCRdb to the early 2020s). The method was the immunoSEQ multiplex PCR assay. In its TCRdb copy, this immuneACCESS table keeps in-frame sequences only and misses some clones. Where compared with another copy, unresolved V genes explain less than half of these, and the others have no known cause. Within this sample are more than 65,000 clones, with about 73% of them counted one time only. Approximately 34% of the sample is held by the ten biggest clonotypes. Sequencing input: peripheral blood. The source of these receptors is a woman aged 65 to 85 with acute or convalescent COVID-19.

As regards this clone: This sample includes further DNA sequences coding for the same CDR3. The rearrangement joins TRBV11-2 to TRBJ1-2; 10 bases align to TRBD1. The junction had 1 base not matched to a gene; V was cut back by 5 bases and J by 4 bases. CDR1 is SGHAT, CDR2 FQNNGV, per germline. The CDR3 is 13 residues long. CDR3 sequence: CASSRDRGYGYTF. The DNA for the CDR3 is TGTGCCAGCAGCCGGGACAGGGGCTATGGCTACACCTTC.

This clone has more than one count but fewer than ten. The V call is TRBV19, the J call TRBJ2-7, with 14 bases aligning to TRBD2. The CDR3 has 17 amino acids. After removal of 5 bases from V and 0 bases from J, the junction contained 6 bases not matched to a gene. Germline lookup yields CDR1 LNHDA and CDR2 SQIVND (reference sequence). The CDR3 spells CASSPGTSGGYSYEQYF. CDR3 DNA: TGTGCCAGTAGTCCAGGGACTAGCGGGGGCTACTCCTACGAGCAGTACTTC.

The V call is TRBV11-3, the J call TRBJ1-3, with TRBD1 as a possible D gene (5 bases). The CDR3 loop spans 16 amino acids. Germline loops: CDR1 SGHNT, CDR2 YENEEA. Trimming shortened V by 1 base and J by 0 bases, and 10 bases separated the two germline ends. The CDR3 DNA is TGTGCCAGCAGCTTAGGCGGGACGGTCTCTGGAAACACCATATATTTT. Protein product: CASSLGGTVSGNTIYF.

A single count supports this clone. The chain recombines TRBV15 with TRBJ1-3, with unresolved D. V gave up 1 base and J gave up 4 bases, with 5 bases separating them. CDR1 LNHNV and CDR2 YYDKDF come from the germline V gene (reference sequence). CDR3 length equals 13 residues. CDR3 region: CATSRGQGNTIYF. Written as DNA, the CDR3 is TGTGCCACCAGCAGAGGTCAAGGAAACACCATATATTTT.

The chain uses TRBV7-9 and TRBJ1-2; D is undetermined. From germline, CDR1 is SEHNR and CDR2 FQNEAQ (reference sequence). V shed 5 bases and J shed 0 bases, with 4 bases lying between them. CDR3 length equals 12 residues. The CDR3 reads CASSPANYGYTF. The CDR3 DNA reads TGTGCCAGCAGCCCCGCTAACTATGGCTACACCTTC.

The chain has TRBV7-9 and TRBJ2-2; TRBD2 matches 11 bases. Looked up from germline, CDR1 is SEHNR and CDR2 is FQNEAQ (reference sequence). The length of the CDR3 is 19 residues. The J segment lost 0 bases and the V segment lost 6 bases, leaving 12 bases of the junction unmatched. In DNA form, the CDR3 reads TGTGCCAGCAGACGACCGGGACTAGCGGACCAAACGAACACCGGGGAGCTGTTTTTT. Residues: CASRRPGLADQTNTGELFF.

The chain combines TRBV7-2 with TRBJ2-1; 7 bases fit TRBD1. Germline V gene data show CDR1 as SGHTA and CDR2 as FQGNSA. Trimming took 6 bases from V and 4 from J; bases not matched to a gene: 6. The CDR3 covers 14 residues. For the CDR3, the DNA is TGTGCCAGCAGTCAAGACAGGGAGTACAATGAGCAGTTCTTC. Translating it yields CASSQDREYNEQFF.

The chain is built from TRBV7-8 and TRBJ1-1, with D perhaps TRBD1 (5 bases). The CDR3 is 15 amino acids. CDR1 and CDR2 from the germline V gene are SGHVS and FQNEAQ. V was pared by 5 bases and J by 5 bases, with 18 bases between. CDR3 nucleotides: TGTGCCAGCAGCCCTTATGACAGCCTTGGTACTGAAGCTTTCTTT. Its translation: CASSPYDSLGTEAFF.

The J gene is TRBJ2-7, the V gene TRBV2; D call uncertain. This CDR3 is built from 12 residues. Trimming stripped 6 bases from V and 2 bases from J, with 8 bases between. Germline CDR1 SNHLY, CDR2 FYNNEI. The CDR3 is CASSVTAYEQYF. The DNA for the CDR3 is TGTGCCAGCAGCGTAACAGCCTACGAGCAGTACTTC.

The chain recombines TRBV19 with TRBJ1-2, with no clear D. The CDR3 runs 15 residues. V was cut by 3 bases and J by 8 bases, with 19 bases left in between. Germline CDR1 LNHDA, CDR2 SQIVND (reference sequence). CDR3 amino acids: CASSIAAGRREGYTF. The CDR3 coding sequence is TGTGCCAGTAGTATCGCAGCAGGCCGCCGGGAGGGCTACACCTTC.

The CDR3 DNA reads TGTGCCAGTGAAGAGACGGGAACGCCGCGAAACTATGGCTACACCTTC. Translation gives CASEETGTPRNYGYTF. The V and J genes are TRBV19 and TRBJ1-2; D unresolved. Germline-derived CDR1 and CDR2 are LNHDA and SQIVND (reference sequence). Deletions cut 8 bases from V and 2 bases from J, with 21 bases between. The CDR3 consists of 16 residues.

The rearrangement links TRBV5-1 to TRBJ2-3, with TRBD2 matching 8 bases. Losses at the gene ends were 0 bases for V and 4 bases for J; bases not matched to a gene: 7. CDR3 length: 16 amino acids. Per the germline V gene, CDR1 is SGHRS and CDR2 is YFSETQ. The CDR3 here is CASSLEGLVVADTQYF. The CDR3 DNA follows: TGCGCCAGCAGCTTGGAGGGACTAGTTGTGGCAGATACGCAGTATTTT.

The V call is TRBV9, the J call TRBJ1-3; maybe TRBD1 (5 bases). Germline assignment: CDR1 SGDLS and CDR2 YYNGEE. CDR3 length equals 18 residues. Between the trimmed V and J ends, which lost 2 bases and 0 bases, there was a span of 18 bases. The CDR3 sequence: CASSVASRVGLSGNTIYF. DNA for the CDR3: TGTGCCAGCAGCGTTGCATCAAGGGTGGGACTCTCTGGAAACACCATATATTTT.

The chain joins TRBV5-6 to TRBJ1-1; no clear D gene. Germline loops: CDR1 SGHDT, CDR2 YYEEEE. The CDR3 sequence is 13 residues long. V was cut by 6 bases and J by 0 bases, with 9 bases left in between. CDR3 DNA: TGTGCCAGCACCCGAGTTTTGAACACTGAAGCTTTCTTT. The encoded protein is CASTRVLNTEAFF.

The gene calls are TRBV2 and TRBJ1-1, with a tentative D call TRBD1 (6 bases). This CDR3 comprises 15 residues. The germline V gene encodes CDR1 SNHLY and CDR2 FYNNEI. The ends were cut back, 3 bases at V and 4 bases at J, with 15 bases in the middle. DNA of the CDR3: TGTGCCAGCAGTGATATTTCAGGGGTTGGCACTGAAGCTTTCTTT. Residues: CASSDISGVGTEAFF.

This chain connects TRBV7-2 to TRBJ2-1; D is possibly TRBD2 (6 bases). V dropped 6 bases and J dropped 9 bases, with 21 bases sitting between them. This CDR3 has 15 amino acids. The germline V gene encodes CDR1 SGHTA and CDR2 FQGNSA. CDR3 bases: TGTGCCAGCAGTCGGGCTTACGGGGGTGGCGTTGAGCAGTTCTTC. Its protein is CASSRAYGGGVEQFF.

CDR3 DNA sequence: TGTGCCAGTAGTACCAGGACAGGGGGTTTAATGGGCACTGAAGCTTTCTTT. Its protein product is CASSTRTGGLMGTEAFF. This chain uses TRBV19 with TRBJ1-1; 10 bases fit TRBD1. This CDR3 is built from 17 residues. In germline, CDR1 is LNHDA, CDR2 SQIVND (reference sequence). V dropped 4 bases and J dropped 4; count of bases not matched to a gene: 12.

J is TRBJ1-2 and V is TRBV6-5; 9 bases map to TRBD1. Germline V gene lookup returns CDR1 MNHEY and CDR2 SVGAGI. J gave up 4 bases and V 6 bases, and 9 bases lay outside the gene matches. The length of the CDR3 is 15 residues. The CDR3 nucleotides read TGTGCCAGCAGCATAGGGACAGGGTCGCGCTATGGCTACACCTTC. It encodes CASSIGTGSRYGYTF.

J is TRBJ1-2 and V is TRBV4-2; weak D call: TRBD1 (5 bases). V was shortened by 0 bases and J by 4 bases, with 15 bases between the two germline ends. Looked up from germline, CDR1 is LGHNA and CDR2 is YNFKEQ. The CDR3 extends over 16 amino acids. CDR3 nucleotide sequence: TGTGCCAGCAGCCAAGATCGAGTCCCGGGGGGCTATGGCTACACCTTC. This translates into CASSQDRVPGGYGYTF.